The 14 T cell receptor beta chains presented below share a single source sample, sequenced in a study of regulatory T cells in long-lasting Graves disease. Time point: newly diagnosed GD, antithyroid drugs for less than 3 months. Generation of the TCR library employed RNA extracted from PBMCs. HTBI primers from iRepertoire and Arm-PCR of CDR3 regions yielded the TCR beta libraries. One entry per CDR3 protein results from TCRdb running MiXCR on the multiplex PCR reads. In the table there are roughly 260,000 distinct CDR3 sequences, approximately 18% of which are singletons. These data also formed part of another study, on T cells in Graves' hyperthyroidism and ophthalmopathy.

The sequenced sample was peripheral blood mononuclear cells (PBMCs), obtained at new diagnosis, from a patient treated with antithyroid drugs. These receptors came from a woman aged 30 to 39 with Graves disease.

The sample holds many counts of this clonotype. The V and J genes are TRBV13 and TRBJ1-1, with no clear D. Germline loops: CDR1 PRHDT, CDR2 FYEKMQ (reference sequence). V lost 5 bases, J lost 1 base, and 11 bases lay in between. The CDR3 is 14 amino acids. CDR3: CASSPPYKNTEAFF. DNA of the CDR3: TGTGCCAGCAGCCCCCCATACAAGAACACTGAAGCTTTCTTT.

This clonotype has at least ten counts. The rearrangement links TRBV7-9 to TRBJ1-1, with TRBD1 matching over 8 bases. The trim removed 2 bases at V and 7 bases at J, leaving 6 bases unmatched. Germline V gives CDR1 SEHNR, CDR2 FQNEAQ (reference sequence). This CDR3 is 14 amino acids long. The CDR3 here is CASSLIQGESEAFF. As DNA, the CDR3 is TGTGCCAGCAGCTTAATACAGGGGGAGAGTGAAGCTTTCTTT.

Concerning this clonotype: This may arise from a read error, as a much more abundant clone is one base away. The rearrangement links TRBV20-1 to TRBJ2-7; 9 bases match TRBD1. CDR1 and CDR2 (germline): DFQATT, SNEGSKA (reference sequence). There are 11 residues in the CDR3. CDR3 sequence reads: CSALTGGEQCF. The CDR3 DNA reads TGCAGTGCGCTTACAGGGGGCGAGCAGTGCTTC.

Ten or more counts support this clonotype. This chain connects TRBV11-2 to TRBJ2-2, with D possibly TRBD1 on 5 matching bases. The CDR3 has 15 residues. With 2 bases removed from V and 6 bases from J, the gap between germline ends came to 13 bases. Germline V CDR1 and CDR2: SGHAT, FQNNGV. The CDR3 region is CASSLPGQEPGELFF. The CDR3 DNA follows: TGTGCCAGCAGCTTACCCGGACAAGAACCCGGGGAGCTGTTTTTT.

The V and J genes are TRBV6-1 and TRBJ1-5; TRBD1 agrees at 9 bases. Germline V CDR1 and CDR2: MNHNS, SASEGT. The CDR3 runs 15 residues. The V segment lost 5 bases and the J segment 3 bases; nucleotides outside the gene matches: 5. CDR3 loop: CASSRDRGFNQPQHF. The DNA for the CDR3 is TGTGCCAGCAGTCGCGACAGGGGGTTCAATCAGCCCCAGCATTTT.

This clonotype has a count of ten or more. This chain connects TRBV12-3 or TRBV12-4 to TRBJ2-5; D may be TRBD2 (5 bases). V lost 5 bases and J 7 bases, leaving 11 bases between the germline ends. The CDR3 spans 12 residues. The CDR3 region is CASSRTGLTQYF. The CDR3 DNA sequence: TGTGCCAGCAGTCGGACGGGGTTGACCCAGTACTTC.

About this clonotype itself: A much larger clone lies a single base off, so this may be a read error. V gene TRBV9 combines with J gene TRBJ1-1, with D possibly TRBD1 on 5 matching bases. Trimming took 2 bases from V and 4 from J, leaving 15 bases between them. CDR1 is SGDLS, CDR2 YYNGEE, per germline. CDR3 length: 15 amino acids. The CDR3: CASSVWRDGATEAFF. The CDR3 DNA reads as TGTGCCAGCAGCGTGTGGAGGGACGGTGCCACTGAAGCTTTCTTT.

This clonotype has at least ten counts. The DNA of the CDR3 is TGTGCCAGCGGGCGTGGCAGGGGGAACACTGAAGCTTTCTTT. Translating it yields CASGRGRGNTEAFF. The gene calls are TRBV7-2 and TRBJ1-1; D perhaps matches TRBD1 (6 bases). Germline CDR1 and CDR2: SGHTA and FQGNSA. The V and J ends lost 8 bases and 1 base respectively, with 14 bases between them. This CDR3 has 14 amino acids.

The chain recombines TRBV19 with TRBJ1-5; 7 nucleotides match TRBD1. This CDR3 region has 13 residues. In germline, CDR1 is LNHDA, CDR2 SQIVND (reference sequence). Germline trimming cut 7 bases from V and 6 bases from J; bases unmatched to any gene: 6. The CDR3 DNA reads TGTGCCAGTACCCTATCAGGGGGTCAGCCCCAGCATTTT. It is translated as CASTLSGGQPQHF.

In its sample, this clonotype was seen many times. The chain has TRBV20-1 and TRBJ2-7, with 11 bases aligning to TRBD2. The CDR3 consists of 18 residues. Germline values: CDR1 DFQATT, CDR2 SNEGSKA (reference sequence). V lost 0 bases, J lost 0 bases, and 10 bases stayed unmatched. The CDR3 spells CSAREWLAGGLRSYEQYF. The CDR3, as DNA: TGCAGTGCTAGAGAGTGGCTAGCGGGGGGACTCCGCTCCTACGAGCAGTACTTC.

This clonotype was recorded at least ten times. The chain is built from TRBV19 and TRBJ1-4; 7 nucleotides align to TRBD1. Germline V CDR1 and CDR2: LNHDA, SQIVND (reference sequence). The CDR3 consists of 13 residues. With 8 bases clipped from V and 14 bases from J, the junction kept 14 bases outside the gene matches. This chain's CDR3 is CASADRPDFGLFF. CDR3 sequence (DNA): TGTGCCAGTGCGGACAGGCCCGATTTTGGGCTGTTTTTT.

This clonotype came up many times. J is TRBJ1-1 and V is TRBV5-8; D gene uncertain. V dropped 4 bases and J dropped 4 bases, with 11 bases sitting between them. The CDR3 runs to 13 residues. Germline lookup yields CDR1 SGHTS and CDR2 YDEGEE. The CDR3 is CASSPSAITEAFF. CDR3 nucleotides: TGTGCCAGCAGCCCTTCGGCAATCACTGAAGCTTTCTTT.

Many counts were recorded for this clonotype. The chain has TRBV20-1 and TRBJ1-3; TRBD1 is a possible D gene (5 bases). The CDR3 totals 15 residues. Germline CDR1 is DFQATT and CDR2 is SNEGSKA (reference sequence). The CDR3 DNA sequence: TGCAGCGCCGAGGACATCGTTTCCTCTGGAAACACCATATATTTT. Its protein product is CSAEDIVSSGNTIYF.

The chain has TRBV5-1 and TRBJ2-3; 11 bases map to TRBD2. The CDR3 runs 16 residues. V trimming: 3 bases; J trimming: 1 base; junction bases outside the gene matches: 4. CDR1 SGHRS and CDR2 YFSETQ come from the germline V gene. CDR3 region: CASSSGTSGRTDTQYF. Written as DNA, the CDR3 is TGCGCCAGCAGCTCTGGGACTAGCGGACGCACAGATACGCAGTATTTT.